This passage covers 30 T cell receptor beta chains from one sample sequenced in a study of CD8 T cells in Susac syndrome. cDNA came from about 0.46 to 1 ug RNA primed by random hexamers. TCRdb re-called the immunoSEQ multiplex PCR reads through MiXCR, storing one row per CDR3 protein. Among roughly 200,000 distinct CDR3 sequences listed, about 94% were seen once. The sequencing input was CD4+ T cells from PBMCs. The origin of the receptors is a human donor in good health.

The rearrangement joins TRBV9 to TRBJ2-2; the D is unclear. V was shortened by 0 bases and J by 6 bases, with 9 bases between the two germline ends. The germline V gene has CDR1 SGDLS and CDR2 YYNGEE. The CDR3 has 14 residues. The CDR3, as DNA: TGTGCCAGCAGCGTAGGGCTAATCCCCGGGGAGCTGTTTTTT. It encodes CASSVGLIPGELFF.

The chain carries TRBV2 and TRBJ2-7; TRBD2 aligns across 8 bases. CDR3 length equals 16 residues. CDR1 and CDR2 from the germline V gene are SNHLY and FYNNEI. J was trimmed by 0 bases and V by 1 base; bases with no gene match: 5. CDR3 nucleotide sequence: TGTGCCAGCAGTGAAGAGACTAGCGTCCTCTCCTACGAGCAGTACTTC. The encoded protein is CASSEETSVLSYEQYF.

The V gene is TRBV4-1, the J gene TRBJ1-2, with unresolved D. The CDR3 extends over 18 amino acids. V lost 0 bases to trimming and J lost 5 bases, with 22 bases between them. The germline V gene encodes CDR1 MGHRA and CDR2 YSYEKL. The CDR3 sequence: CASSQDLRRVTSVYGYTF. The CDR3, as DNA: TGCGCCAGCAGCCAAGATCTAAGGAGGGTGACATCCGTATATGGCTACACCTTC.

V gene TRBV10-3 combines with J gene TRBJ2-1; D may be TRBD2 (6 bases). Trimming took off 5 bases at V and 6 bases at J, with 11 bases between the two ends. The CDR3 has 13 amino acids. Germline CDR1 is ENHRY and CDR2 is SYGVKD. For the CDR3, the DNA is TGTGCCATCAGTACGGAGGGTGGCAATGAGCAGTTCTTC. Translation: CAISTEGGNEQFF.

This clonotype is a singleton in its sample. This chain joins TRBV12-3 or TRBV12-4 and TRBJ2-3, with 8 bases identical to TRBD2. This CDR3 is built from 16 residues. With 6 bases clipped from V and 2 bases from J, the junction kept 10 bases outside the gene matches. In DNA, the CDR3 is TGTGCCAGCAGCCCGCCTACTAGCGGCTACACAGATACGCAGTATTTT. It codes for CASSPPTSGYTDTQYF.

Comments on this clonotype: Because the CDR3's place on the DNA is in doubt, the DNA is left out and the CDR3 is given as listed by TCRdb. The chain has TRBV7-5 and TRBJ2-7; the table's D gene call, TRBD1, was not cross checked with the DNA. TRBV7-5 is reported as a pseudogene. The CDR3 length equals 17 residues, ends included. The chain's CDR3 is CISVPEARDRPTYEQYF.

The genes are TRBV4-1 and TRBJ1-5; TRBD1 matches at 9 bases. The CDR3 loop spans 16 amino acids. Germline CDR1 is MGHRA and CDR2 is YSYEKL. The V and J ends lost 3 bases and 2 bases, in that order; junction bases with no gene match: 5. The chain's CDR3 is CASSQGQGYGNQPQHF. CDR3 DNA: TGCGCCAGCAGCCAGGGACAGGGTTACGGCAATCAGCCCCAGCATTTT.

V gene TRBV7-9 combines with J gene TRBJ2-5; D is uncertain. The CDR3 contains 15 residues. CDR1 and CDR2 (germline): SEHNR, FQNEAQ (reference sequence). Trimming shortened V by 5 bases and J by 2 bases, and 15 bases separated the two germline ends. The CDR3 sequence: CASSPARKTQETQYF. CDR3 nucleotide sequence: TGTGCCAGCAGCCCAGCCCGGAAAACTCAAGAGACCCAGTACTTC.

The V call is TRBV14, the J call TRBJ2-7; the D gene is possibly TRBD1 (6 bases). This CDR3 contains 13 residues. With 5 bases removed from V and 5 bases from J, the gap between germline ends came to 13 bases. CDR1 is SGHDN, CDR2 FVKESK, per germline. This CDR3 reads CASSWDIPDEQYF. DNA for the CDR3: TGTGCCAGCAGCTGGGACATCCCGGACGAGCAGTACTTC.

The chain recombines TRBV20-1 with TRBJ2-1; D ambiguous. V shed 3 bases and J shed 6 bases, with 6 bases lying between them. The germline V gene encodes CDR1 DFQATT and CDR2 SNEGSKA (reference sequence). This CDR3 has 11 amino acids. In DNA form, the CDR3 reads TGCAGTGCTAGTTTACTCAATGAGCAGTTCTTC. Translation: CSASLLNEQFF.

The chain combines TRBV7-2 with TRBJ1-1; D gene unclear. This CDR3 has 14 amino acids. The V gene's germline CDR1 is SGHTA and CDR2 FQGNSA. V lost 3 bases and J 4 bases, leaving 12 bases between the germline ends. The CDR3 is CASSFSQRSTEAFF. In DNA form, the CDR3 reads TGTGCCAGCAGCTTTAGTCAAAGGTCCACTGAAGCTTTCTTT.

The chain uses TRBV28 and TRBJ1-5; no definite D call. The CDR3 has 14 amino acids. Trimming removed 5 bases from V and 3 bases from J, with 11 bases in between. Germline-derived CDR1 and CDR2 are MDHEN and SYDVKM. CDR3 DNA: TGTGCCAGCAGTCCCACAGATACCAATCAGCCCCAGCATTTT. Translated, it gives CASSPTDTNQPQHF. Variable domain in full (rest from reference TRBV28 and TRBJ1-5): DVKVTQSSRYLVKRTGEKVFLECVQDMDHENMFWYRQDPGLGLRLIYFSYDVKMKEKGDIPEGYSVSREKKERFSLILESASTNQTSMYLCASSPTDTNQPQHFGDGTRLSIL.

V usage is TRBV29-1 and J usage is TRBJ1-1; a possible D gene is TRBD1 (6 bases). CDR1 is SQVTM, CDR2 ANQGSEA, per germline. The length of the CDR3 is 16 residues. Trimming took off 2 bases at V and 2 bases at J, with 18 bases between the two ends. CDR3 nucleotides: TGCAGCGTTGAATACAGGGATAAGGCTTTAAACACTGAAGCTTTCTTT. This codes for CSVEYRDKALNTEAFF.

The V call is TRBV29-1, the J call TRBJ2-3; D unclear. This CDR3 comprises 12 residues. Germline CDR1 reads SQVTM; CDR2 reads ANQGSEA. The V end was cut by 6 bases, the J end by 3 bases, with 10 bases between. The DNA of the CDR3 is TGCAGCGTAGGGATTTCAACAGATACGCAGTATTTT. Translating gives CSVGISTDTQYF.

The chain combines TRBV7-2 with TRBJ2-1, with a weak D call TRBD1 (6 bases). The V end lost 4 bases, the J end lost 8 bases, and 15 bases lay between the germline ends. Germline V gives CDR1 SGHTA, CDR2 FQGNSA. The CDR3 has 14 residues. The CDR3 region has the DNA TGTGCCAGCAGCTCCAACTTAAACAGGGATGAGCAGTTCTTC. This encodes CASSSNLNRDEQFF.

DNA of the CDR3: TGCAGCGTTGAAGTGTCAGACTATGGCTACACCTTC. It specifies CSVEVSDYGYTF. The gene calls are TRBV29-1 and TRBJ1-2; no reliable D call. Germline CDR1 is SQVTM and CDR2 is ANQGSEA. This CDR3 comprises 12 residues. V lost 1 base and J lost 3, with 6 bases in between. Full variable domain (rest looked up from reference TRBV29-1 and TRBJ1-2): SAVISQKPSRDICQRGTSLTIQCQVDSQVTMMFWYRQQPGQSLTLIATANQGSEATYESGFVIDKFPISRPNLTFSTLTVSNMSPEDSSIYLCSVEVSDYGYTFGSGTRLTVV.

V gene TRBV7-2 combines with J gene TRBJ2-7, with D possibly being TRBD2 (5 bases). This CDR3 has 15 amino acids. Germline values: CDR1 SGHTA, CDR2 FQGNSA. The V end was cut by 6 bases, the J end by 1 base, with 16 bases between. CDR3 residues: CASSRSGRGSYEQYF. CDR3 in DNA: TGTGCCAGCAGTCGTTCGGGGAGAGGGTCCTACGAGCAGTACTTC.

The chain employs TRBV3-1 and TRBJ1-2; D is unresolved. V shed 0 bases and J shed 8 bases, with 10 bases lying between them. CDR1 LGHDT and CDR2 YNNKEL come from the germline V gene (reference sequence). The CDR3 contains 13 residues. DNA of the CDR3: TGTGCCAGCAGCCAAGACGACATAGGGGGCTACACCTTC. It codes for CASSQDDIGGYTF.

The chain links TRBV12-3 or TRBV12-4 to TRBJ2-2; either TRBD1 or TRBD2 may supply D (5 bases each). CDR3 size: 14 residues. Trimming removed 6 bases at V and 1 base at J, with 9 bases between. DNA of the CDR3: TGTGCCAGCAGGGGGACCGGGAACACCGGGGAGCTGTTTTTT. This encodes CASRGTGNTGELFF.

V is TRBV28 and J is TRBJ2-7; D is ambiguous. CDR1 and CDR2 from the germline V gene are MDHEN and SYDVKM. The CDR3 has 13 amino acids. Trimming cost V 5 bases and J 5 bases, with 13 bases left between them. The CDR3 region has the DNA TGTGCCAGCAGTCGCTGGGGTAAGGACGAGCAGTACGTC. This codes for CASSRWGKDEQYV.

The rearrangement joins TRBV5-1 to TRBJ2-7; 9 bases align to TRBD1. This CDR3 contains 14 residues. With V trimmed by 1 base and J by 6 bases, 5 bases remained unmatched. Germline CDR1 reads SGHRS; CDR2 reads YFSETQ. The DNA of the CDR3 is TGCGCCAGCAGCTTGCAGGGACAGGGATCCGAGCAGTACGTC. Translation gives CASSLQGQGSEQYV.

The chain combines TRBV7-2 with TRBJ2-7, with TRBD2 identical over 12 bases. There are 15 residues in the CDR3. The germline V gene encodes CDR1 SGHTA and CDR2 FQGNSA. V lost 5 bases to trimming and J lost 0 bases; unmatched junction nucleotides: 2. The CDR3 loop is CASSRLAGDSYEQYF. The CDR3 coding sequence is TGTGCCAGCAGCAGACTAGCGGGGGACTCCTACGAGCAGTACTTC.

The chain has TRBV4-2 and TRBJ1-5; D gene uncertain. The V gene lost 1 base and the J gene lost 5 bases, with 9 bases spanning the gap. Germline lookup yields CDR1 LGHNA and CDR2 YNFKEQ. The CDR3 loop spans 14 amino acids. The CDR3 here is CASSQGEGDQPQHF. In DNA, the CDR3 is TGTGCCAGCAGCCAAGGCGAAGGAGATCAGCCCCAGCATTTT.

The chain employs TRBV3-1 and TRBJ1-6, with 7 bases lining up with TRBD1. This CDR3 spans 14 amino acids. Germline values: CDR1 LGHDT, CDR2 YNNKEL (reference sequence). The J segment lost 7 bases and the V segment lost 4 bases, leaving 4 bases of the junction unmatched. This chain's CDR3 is CASSPNRGNSPLHF. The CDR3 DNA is TGTGCCAGCAGCCCGAACAGGGGAAATTCACCCCTCCACTTT.

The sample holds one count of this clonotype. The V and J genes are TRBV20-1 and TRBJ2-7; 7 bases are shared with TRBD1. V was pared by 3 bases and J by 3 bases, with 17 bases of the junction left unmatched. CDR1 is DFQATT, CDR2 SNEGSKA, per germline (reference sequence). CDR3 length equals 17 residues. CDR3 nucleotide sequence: TGCAGTGCTAGTGGTAGCGTTCGTGGCCAGGGGGTCTACGAGCAGTACTTC. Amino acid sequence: CSASGSVRGQGVYEQYF.

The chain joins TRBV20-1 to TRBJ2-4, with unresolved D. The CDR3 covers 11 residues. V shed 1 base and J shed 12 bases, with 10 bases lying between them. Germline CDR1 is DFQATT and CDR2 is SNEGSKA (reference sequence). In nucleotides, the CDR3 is TGCAGTGCTAGAGCCCCGACCGGTCAGTACTTC. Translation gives CSARAPTGQYF.

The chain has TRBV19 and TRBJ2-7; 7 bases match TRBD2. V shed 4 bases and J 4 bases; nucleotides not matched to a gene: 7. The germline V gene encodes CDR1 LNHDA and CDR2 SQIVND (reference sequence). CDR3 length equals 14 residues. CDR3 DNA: TGTGCCAGTAGTAGCGGGGGTGCGGCTTACGAGCAGTACTTC. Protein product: CASSSGGAAYEQYF.

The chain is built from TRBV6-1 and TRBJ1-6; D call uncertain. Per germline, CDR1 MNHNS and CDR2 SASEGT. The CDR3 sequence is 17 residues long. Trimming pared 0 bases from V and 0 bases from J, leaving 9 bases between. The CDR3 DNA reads TGTGCCAGCAGTGAAGCTCTGGAGAGCTCCTATAATTCACCCCTCCACTTT. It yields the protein CASSEALESSYNSPLHF.

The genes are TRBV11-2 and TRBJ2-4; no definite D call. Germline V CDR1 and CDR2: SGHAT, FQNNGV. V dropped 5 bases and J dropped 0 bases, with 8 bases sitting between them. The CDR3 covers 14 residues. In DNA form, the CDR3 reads TGTGCCAGCAGCCGAGAACTAGCCAAAAACATTCAGTACTTC. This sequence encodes CASSRELAKNIQYF.

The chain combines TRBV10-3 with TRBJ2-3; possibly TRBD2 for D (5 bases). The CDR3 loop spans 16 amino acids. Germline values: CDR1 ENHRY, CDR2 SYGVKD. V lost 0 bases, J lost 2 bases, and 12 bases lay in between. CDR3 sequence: CAISESTSRDTDTQYF. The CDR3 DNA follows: TGTGCCATCAGTGAGTCTACAAGCCGGGACACAGATACGCAGTATTTT.